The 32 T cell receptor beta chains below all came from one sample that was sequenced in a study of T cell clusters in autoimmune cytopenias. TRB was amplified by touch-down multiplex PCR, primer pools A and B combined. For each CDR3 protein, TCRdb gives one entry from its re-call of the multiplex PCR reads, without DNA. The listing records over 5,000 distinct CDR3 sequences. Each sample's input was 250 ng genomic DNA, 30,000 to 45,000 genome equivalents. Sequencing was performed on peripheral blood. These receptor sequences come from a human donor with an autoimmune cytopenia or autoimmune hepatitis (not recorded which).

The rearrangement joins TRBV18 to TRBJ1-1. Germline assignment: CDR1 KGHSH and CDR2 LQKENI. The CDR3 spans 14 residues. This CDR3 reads CASSPQVSNTEAFF. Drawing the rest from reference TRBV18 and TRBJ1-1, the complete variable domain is NAGVMQNPRHLVRRRGQEARLRCSPMKGHSHVYWYRQLPEEGLKFMVYLQKENIIDESGMPKERFSAEFPKEGPSILRIQQVVRGDSAAYFCASSPQVSNTEAFFGQGTRLTVV.

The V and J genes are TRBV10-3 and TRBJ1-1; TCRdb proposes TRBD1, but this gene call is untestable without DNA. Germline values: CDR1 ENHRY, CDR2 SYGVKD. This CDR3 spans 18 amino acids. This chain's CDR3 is CAISELPLEQGASTEAFF.

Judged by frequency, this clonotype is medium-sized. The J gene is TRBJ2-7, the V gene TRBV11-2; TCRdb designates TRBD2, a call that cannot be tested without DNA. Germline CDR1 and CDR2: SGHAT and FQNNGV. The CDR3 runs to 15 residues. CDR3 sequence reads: CASSAISGTSYEQYF.

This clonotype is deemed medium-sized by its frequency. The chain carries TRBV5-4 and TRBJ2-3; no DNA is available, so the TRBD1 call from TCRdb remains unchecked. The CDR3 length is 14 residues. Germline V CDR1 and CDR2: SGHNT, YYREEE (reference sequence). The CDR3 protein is CASSRTDPTDTQYF.

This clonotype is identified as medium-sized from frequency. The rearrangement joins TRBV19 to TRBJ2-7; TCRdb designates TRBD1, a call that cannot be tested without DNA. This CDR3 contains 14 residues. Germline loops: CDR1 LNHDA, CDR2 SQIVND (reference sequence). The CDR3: CASSMRQGVYEQYF. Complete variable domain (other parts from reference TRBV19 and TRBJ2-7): DGGITQSPKYLFRKEGQNVTLSCEQNLNHDAMYWYRQDPGQGLRLIYYSQIVNDFQKGDIAEGYSVSREKKESFPLTVTSAQKNPTAFYLCASSMRQGVYEQYFGPGTRLTVT.

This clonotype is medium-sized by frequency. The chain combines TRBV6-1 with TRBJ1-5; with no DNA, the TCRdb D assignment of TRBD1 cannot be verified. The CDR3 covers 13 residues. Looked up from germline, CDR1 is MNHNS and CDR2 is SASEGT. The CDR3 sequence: CASTGQGVQPQHF.

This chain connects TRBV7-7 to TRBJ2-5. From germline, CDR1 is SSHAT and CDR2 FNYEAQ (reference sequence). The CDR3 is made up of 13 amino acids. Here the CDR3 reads CASSFTVQETQYF. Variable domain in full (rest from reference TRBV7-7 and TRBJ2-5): GAGVSQSPRYKVTKRGQDVTLRCDPISSHATLYWYQQALGQGPEFLTYFNYEAQPDKSGLPSDRFSAERPEGSISTLTIQRTEQRDSAMYRCASSFTVQETQYFGPGTRLLVL.

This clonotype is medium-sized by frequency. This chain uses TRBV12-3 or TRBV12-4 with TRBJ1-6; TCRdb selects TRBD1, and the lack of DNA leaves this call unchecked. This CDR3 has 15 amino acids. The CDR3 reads CASSVTGGENSPLHF.

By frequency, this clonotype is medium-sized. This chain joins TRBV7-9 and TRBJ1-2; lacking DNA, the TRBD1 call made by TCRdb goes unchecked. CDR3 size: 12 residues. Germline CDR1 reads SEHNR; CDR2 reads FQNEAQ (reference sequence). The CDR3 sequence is CASSSDRDGYTF.

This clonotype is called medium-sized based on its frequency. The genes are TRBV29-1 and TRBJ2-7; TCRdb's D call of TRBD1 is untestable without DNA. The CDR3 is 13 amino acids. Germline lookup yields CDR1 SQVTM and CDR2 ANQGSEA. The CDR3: CSALDRGLYEQYF.

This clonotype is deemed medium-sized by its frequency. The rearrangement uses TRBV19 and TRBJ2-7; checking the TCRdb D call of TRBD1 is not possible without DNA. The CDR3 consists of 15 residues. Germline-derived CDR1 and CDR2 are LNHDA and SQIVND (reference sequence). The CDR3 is CASSLRGQGPYEQYF.

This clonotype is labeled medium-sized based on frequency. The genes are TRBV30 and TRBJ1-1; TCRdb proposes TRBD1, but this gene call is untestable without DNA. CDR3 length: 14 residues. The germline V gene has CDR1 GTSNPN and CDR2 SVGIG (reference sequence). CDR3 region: CAWRGQGVNTEAFF.

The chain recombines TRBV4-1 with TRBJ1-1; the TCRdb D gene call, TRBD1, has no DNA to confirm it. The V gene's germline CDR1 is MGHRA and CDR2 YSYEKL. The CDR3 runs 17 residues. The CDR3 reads CASSQGYYRDRNTEAFF.

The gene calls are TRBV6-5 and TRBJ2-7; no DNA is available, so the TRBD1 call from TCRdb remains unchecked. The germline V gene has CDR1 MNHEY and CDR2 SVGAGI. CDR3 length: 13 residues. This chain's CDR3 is CASRATGGDEQYF.

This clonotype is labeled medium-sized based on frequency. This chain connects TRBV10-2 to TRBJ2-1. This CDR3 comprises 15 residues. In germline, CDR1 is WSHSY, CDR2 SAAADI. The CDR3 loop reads CASSALGSSYNEQFF.

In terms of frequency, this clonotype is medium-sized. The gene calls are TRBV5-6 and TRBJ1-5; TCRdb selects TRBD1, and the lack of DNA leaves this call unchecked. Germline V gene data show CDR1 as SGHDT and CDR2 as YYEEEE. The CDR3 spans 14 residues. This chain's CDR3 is CASSQTGLNQPQHF.

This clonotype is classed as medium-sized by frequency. The CDR3 loop reads CASRRTVADYGYTF. The chain is built from TRBV6-1 and TRBJ1-2; TCRdb's D call, TRBD1, is unchecked because there is no DNA. The CDR3 totals 14 residues. Germline CDR1 is MNHNS and CDR2 is SASEGT.

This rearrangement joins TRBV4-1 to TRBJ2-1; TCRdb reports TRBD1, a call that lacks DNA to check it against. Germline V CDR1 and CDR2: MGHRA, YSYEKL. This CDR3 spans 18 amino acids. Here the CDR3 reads CASSQTALILSSYNEQFF.

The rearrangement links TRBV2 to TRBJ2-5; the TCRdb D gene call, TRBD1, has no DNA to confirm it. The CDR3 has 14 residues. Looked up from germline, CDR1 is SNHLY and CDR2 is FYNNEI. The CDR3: CASSPETGRETQYF.

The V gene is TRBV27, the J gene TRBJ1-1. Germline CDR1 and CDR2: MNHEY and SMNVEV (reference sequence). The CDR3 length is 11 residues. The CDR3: CASSSGGRAFF.

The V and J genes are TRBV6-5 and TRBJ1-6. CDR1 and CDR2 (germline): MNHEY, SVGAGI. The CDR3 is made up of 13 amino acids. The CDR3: CASGTETNSPLHF.

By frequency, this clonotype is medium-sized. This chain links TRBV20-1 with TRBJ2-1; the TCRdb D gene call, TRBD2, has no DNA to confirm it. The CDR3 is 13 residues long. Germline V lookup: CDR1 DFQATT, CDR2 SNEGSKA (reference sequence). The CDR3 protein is CSARASGANEQFF.

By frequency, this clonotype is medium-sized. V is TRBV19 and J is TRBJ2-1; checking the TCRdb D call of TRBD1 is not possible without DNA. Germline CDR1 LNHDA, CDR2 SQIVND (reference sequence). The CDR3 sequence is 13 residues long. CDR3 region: CASSTNRGNEQFF. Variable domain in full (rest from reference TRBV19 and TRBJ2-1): DGGITQSPKYLFRKEGQNVTLSCEQNLNHDAMYWYRQDPGQGLRLIYYSQIVNDFQKGDIAEGYSVSREKKESFPLTVTSAQKNPTAFYLCASSTNRGNEQFFGPGTRLTVL.

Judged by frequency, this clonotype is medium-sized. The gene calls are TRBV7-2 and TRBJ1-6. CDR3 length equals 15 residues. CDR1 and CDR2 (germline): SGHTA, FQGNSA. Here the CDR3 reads CASSLLLPRSSALHF. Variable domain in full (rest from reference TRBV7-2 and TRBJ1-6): GAGVSQSPSNKVTEKGKDVELRCDPISGHTALYWYRQSLGQGLEFLIYFQGNSAPDKSGLPSDRFSAERTGGSVSTLTIQRTQQEDSAVYLCASSLLLPRSSALHFGNGTRLTVT.

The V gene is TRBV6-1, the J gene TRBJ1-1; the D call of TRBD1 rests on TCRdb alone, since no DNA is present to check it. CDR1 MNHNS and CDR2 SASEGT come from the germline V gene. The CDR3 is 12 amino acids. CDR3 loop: CASSRGFTEAFF.

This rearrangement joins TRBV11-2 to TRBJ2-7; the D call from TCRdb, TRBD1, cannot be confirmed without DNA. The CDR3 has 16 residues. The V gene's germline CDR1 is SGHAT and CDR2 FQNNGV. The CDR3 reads CASSFDSGTGNYEQYF.

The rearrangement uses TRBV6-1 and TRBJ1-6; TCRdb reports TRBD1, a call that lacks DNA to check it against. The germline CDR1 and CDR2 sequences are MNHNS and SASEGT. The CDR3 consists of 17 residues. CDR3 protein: CASSETGHSSYNSPLHF.

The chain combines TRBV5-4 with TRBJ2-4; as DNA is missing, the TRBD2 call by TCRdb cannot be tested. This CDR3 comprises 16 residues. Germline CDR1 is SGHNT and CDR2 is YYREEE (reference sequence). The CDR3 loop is CASSLGIGRDGNIQYF. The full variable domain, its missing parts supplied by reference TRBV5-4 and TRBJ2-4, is ETGVTQSPTHLIKTRGQQVTLRCSSQSGHNTVSWYQQALGQGPQFIFQYYREEENGRGNFPPRFSGLQFPNYSSELNVNALELDDSALYLCASSLGIGRDGNIQYFGAGTRLSVL.

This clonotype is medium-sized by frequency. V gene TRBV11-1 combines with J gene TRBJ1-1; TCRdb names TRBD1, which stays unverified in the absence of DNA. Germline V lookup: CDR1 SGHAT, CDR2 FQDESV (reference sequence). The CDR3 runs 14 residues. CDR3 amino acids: CASSSWGGNTEAFF.

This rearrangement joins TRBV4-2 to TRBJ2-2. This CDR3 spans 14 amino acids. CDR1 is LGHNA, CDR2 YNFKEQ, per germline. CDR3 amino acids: CASSQVWNTGELFF.

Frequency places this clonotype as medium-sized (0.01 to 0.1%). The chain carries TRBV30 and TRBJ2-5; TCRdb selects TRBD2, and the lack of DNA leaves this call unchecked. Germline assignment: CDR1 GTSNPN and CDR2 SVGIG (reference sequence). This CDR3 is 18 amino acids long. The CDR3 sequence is CAWSVWGGGQARGKTQYF. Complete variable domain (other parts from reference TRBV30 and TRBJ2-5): SQTIHQWPATLVQPVGSPLSLECTVEGTSNPNLYWYRQAAGRGLQLLFYSVGIGQISSEVPQNLSASRPQDRQFILSSKKLLLSDSGFYLCAWSVWGGGQARGKTQYFGPGTRLLVL.

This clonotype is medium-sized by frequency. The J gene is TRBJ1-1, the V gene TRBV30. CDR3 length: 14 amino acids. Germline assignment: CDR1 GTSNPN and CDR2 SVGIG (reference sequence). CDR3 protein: CAWSGWPMNTEAFF.